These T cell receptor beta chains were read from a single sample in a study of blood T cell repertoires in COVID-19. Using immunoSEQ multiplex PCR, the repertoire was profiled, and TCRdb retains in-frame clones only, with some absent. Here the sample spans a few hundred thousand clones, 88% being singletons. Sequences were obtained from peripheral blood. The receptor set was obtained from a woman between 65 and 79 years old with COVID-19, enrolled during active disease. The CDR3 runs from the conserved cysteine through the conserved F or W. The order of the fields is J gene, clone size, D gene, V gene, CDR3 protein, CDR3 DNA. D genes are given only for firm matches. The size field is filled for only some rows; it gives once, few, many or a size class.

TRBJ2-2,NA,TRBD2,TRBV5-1,CASTRLAGGPVRTGELFF,TGCGCCAGCACAAGACTAGCGGGAGGGCCTGTTCGCACCGGGGAGCTGTTTTTT
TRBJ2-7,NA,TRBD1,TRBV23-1,CASTLVGTGAYEQYF,TGCGCCAGCACCCTGGTTGGGACAGGTGCCTACGAGCAGTACTTC
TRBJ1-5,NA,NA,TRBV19,CASSIVPQPQHF,TGTGCCAGTAGTATCGTCCCGCAGCCCCAGCATTTT
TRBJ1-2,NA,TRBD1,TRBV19,CACTSGTDYGYTF,TGTGCCTGCACCTCCGGGACAGATTATGGCTACACCTTC
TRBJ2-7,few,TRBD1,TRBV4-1,CASSRGGEVYEQYF,TGCGCCAGCAGCCGAGGGGGCGAAGTTTACGAGCAGTACTTC
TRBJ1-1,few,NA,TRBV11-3,CASSQWGDNTEAFF,TGTGCCAGCAGCCAATGGGGGGACAACACTGAAGCTTTCTTT
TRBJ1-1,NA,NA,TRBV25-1,CASSETAVATEAFF,TGTGCCAGCAGTGAAACAGCGGTGGCGACTGAAGCTTTCTTT
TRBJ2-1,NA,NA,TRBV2,CASSLSYNEQFF,TGTGCCAGCAGTCTCTCCTACAATGAGCAGTTCTTC
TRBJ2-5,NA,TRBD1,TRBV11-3,CASSLGTGNRMDWETQYF,TGTGCCAGCAGCTTAGGGACAGGAAACCGAATGGATTGGGAGACCCAGTACTTC
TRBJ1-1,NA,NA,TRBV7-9,CASSLAAGLNEAFF,TGTGCCAGCAGCTTAGCGGCAGGGCTGAACGAAGCTTTCTTT
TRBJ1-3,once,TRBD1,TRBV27,CASSLSLPTGGGNTIYF,TGTGCCAGCAGTTTATCGCTCCCCACAGGGGGTGGAAACACCATATATTTT